These 17 T cell receptor beta chains came from one sample sequenced in a study of blood T cell repertoires in COVID-19. Using immunoSEQ multiplex PCR, the repertoire was profiled, and TCRdb retains in-frame clones only, with some absent. The sample contains under 200,000 clones, approximately 90% of which appear only once. Sequences were obtained from peripheral blood. Every receptor here comes from a man between 18 and 35 years old with active or convalescent COVID-19.

The chain carries TRBV4-1 and TRBJ1-1, with D unresolved. The CDR3 is made up of 17 amino acids. Trimming removed 0 bases at V and 1 base at J, with 15 bases between. Germline CDR1 is MGHRA and CDR2 is YSYEKL. CDR3 in amino acids: CASSQDRLRQANTEAFF. CDR3 coding DNA: TGCGCCAGCAGCCAAGACCGATTACGACAAGCGAACACTGAAGCTTTCTTT.

The chain has TRBV5-6 and TRBJ1-4; D possibly corresponds to TRBD1 (6 bases). CDR1 and CDR2 from the germline V gene are SGHDT and YYEEEE. This CDR3 has 18 residues. V lost 4 bases and J 0 bases, leaving 19 bases between the germline ends. DNA of the CDR3: TGTGCCAGCAGCCCTGAGGGGCAGGGGTACGCAACTAATGAAAAACTGTTTTTT. Translating it yields CASSPEGQGYATNEKLFF.

The rearrangement links TRBV27 to TRBJ2-2; possible D gene TRBD1, 5 bases. V shed 8 bases and J shed 1 base, with 8 bases lying between them. The CDR3 length is 13 residues. In germline, CDR1 is MNHEY, CDR2 SMNVEV (reference sequence). Here the CDR3 reads CASGRVNTGELFF. In DNA, the CDR3 is TGTGCCAGCGGCAGGGTGAACACCGGGGAGCTGTTTTTT.

The chain links TRBV19 to TRBJ1-2, with 10 positions matching TRBD1. Germline CDR1 is LNHDA and CDR2 is SQIVND (reference sequence). The CDR3 has 13 amino acids. The trim removed 5 bases at V and 10 bases at J, leaving 7 bases unmatched. The CDR3 DNA sequence: TGTGCCAGTAGTCCTGACAGGGGGCCAGACTACACCTTC. This gives the protein CASSPDRGPDYTF.

The rearrangement links TRBV7-9 to TRBJ2-3; no reliable D call. The V gene's germline CDR1 is SEHNR and CDR2 FQNEAQ (reference sequence). V lost 1 base and J lost 3, with 8 bases in between. The length of the CDR3 is 14 residues. CDR3 protein: CASSLGSETDTQYF. The CDR3 nucleotides read TGTGCCAGCAGCTTAGGATCAGAAACAGATACGCAGTATTTT.

V is TRBV7-2 and J is TRBJ2-2, with D unresolved. The CDR3 is 15 residues long. The germline gives CDR1 SGHTA, CDR2 FQGNSA. V was trimmed by 5 bases and J by 10 bases, leaving 20 bases between them. The CDR3 DNA follows: TGTGCCAGCAGCCTCCAGACAAGTACGAACGAGGAGCTGTTTTTT. This encodes CASSLQTSTNEELFF. The entire variable domain, with the rest obtained from reference TRBV7-2 and TRBJ2-2, is as follows: GAGVSQSPSNKVTEKGKDVELRCDPISGHTALYWYRQSLGQGLEFLIYFQGNSAPDKSGLPSDRFSAERTGGSVSTLTIQRTQQEDSAVYLCASSLQTSTNEELFFGEGSRLTVL.

This clone was picked up one time. This chain uses TRBV6-5 with TRBJ1-2; 7 bases are shared with TRBD1. CDR1 is MNHEY, CDR2 SVGAGI, per germline. Germline trimming cut 4 bases from V and 2 bases from J; bases unmatched to any gene: 7. The CDR3 runs 15 residues. The CDR3 DNA sequence: TGTGCCAGCAGTTCCCCGGGACAGAGCAACTATGGCTACACCTTC. Translation gives CASSSPGQSNYGYTF.

The rearrangement links TRBV29-1 to TRBJ2-3, with 7 bases identical to TRBD1. Per the germline V gene, CDR1 is SQVTM and CDR2 is ANQGSEA. V was pared by 3 bases and J by 6 bases, with 6 bases of the junction left unmatched. This CDR3 is built from 13 residues. CDR3 nucleotides: TGCAGCGTTGACCTTGGACAGGCCGATACGCAGTATTTT. This encodes CSVDLGQADTQYF.

V is TRBV9 and J is TRBJ1-6; weak D call: TRBD1 (6 bases). The ends were cut back, 2 bases at V and 6 bases at J, with 9 bases in the middle. Germline CDR1 SGDLS, CDR2 YYNGEE. The CDR3 loop spans 14 amino acids. CDR3 amino acids: CASSVDRFNSPLHF. CDR3 DNA sequence: TGTGCCAGCAGCGTCGACAGGTTTAATTCACCCCTCCACTTT.

V usage is TRBV11-3 and J usage is TRBJ2-5; possibly TRBD2 for D (6 bases). V gave up 2 bases and J gave up 5 bases, with 9 bases separating them. The germline V gene encodes CDR1 SGHNT and CDR2 YENEEA. This CDR3 is 13 amino acids long. The CDR3 region is CASSLYAGETQYF. DNA of the CDR3: TGTGCCAGCAGCTTATACGCGGGGGAGACCCAGTACTTC.

The V gene is TRBV19, the J gene TRBJ1-5, with D maybe TRBD1 (6 bases). Per the germline V gene, CDR1 is LNHDA and CDR2 is SQIVND (reference sequence). The CDR3 spans 12 residues. V gave up 6 bases and J gave up 6 bases, with 9 bases separating them. CDR3 in amino acids: CASRLQGQPQHF. CDR3 coding DNA: TGTGCCAGTAGGCTACAGGGTCAGCCCCAGCATTTT.

The chain carries TRBV21-1 and TRBJ1-5; TRBD1, as called in the table, went unchecked against the DNA. TRBV21-1 is termed a pseudogene. This CDR3 has 14 amino acids. The CDR3: CASNAQGDYQPQHF. The CDR3, as DNA: TGTGCCAGCAACGCACAGGGGGACTATCAGCCCCAGCATTTT.

V and J are TRBV6-5 and TRBJ2-2; possibly TRBD1 for D (5 bases). V lost 6 bases and J 2 bases, leaving 10 bases between the germline ends. There are 14 residues in the CDR3. The germline CDR1 and CDR2 sequences are MNHEY and SVGAGI. Written as DNA, the CDR3 is TGTGCCAGCAGGAGAGACAGAAACACCGGGGAGCTGTTTTTT. As protein: CASRRDRNTGELFF.

This chain uses TRBV3-1 (or the pseudogene TRBV3-2) with TRBJ2-1; D is possibly TRBD2 (6 bases). This CDR3 is 15 amino acids long. Trimming left V 1 base short and J 4 bases short, with 11 bases between. Germline CDR1 is LGHDT and CDR2 is YNNKEL (reference sequence). DNA of the CDR3: TGTGCCAGCAGCCAAGGACATGGGGGGTACAATGAGCAGTTCTTC. It is translated as CASSQGHGGYNEQFF.

The genes are TRBV23-1 and TRBJ1-3; D unresolved. TRBV23-1 is identified as an open reading frame with a role that is uncertain. V was shortened by 4 bases and J by 2 bases, with 3 bases between the two germline ends. This CDR3 comprises 12 residues. As DNA, the CDR3 is TGCGCCAGCAGTCTCGCTGGAAACACCATATATTTT. Protein: CASSLAGNTIYF.

The gene calls are TRBV7-2 and TRBJ1-5; D remains unclear. The germline CDR1 and CDR2 sequences are SGHTA and FQGNSA. CDR3 length: 14 residues. The ends were cut back, 6 bases at V and 2 bases at J, with 11 bases in the middle. The CDR3 reads CASSALGGNQPQHF. CDR3 DNA: TGTGCCAGCAGTGCCCTGGGAGGCAATCAGCCCCAGCATTTT.

The rearrangement joins TRBV20-1 to TRBJ1-5; D is possibly TRBD1 (6 bases). Trimming left V 3 bases short and J 5 bases short, with 14 bases between. From germline, CDR1 is DFQATT and CDR2 SNEGSKA (reference sequence). CDR3 length: 14 amino acids. CDR3 sequence (DNA): TGCAGTGCTAGTCCGGGTAGGGGGTATCAGCCCCAGCATTTT. The encoded protein is CSASPGRGYQPQHF.